Shown below are 27 T cell receptor beta chains from a single sample sequenced in a study of T cell responses to AZD1222 COVID-19 vaccine. TCRdb's copy holds only in-frame clones and misses some; the assay was immunoSEQ multiplex PCR. The sample includes 75,000 to 95,000 clones, roughly 91% seen only once; the top ten take about 2.7%. Specimen: peripheral blood, collected on day 0 of MenACWY control vaccination. The receptors derive from an adult in good health.

This clone has more than one count but fewer than ten. The chain employs TRBV10-3 and TRBJ1-1; weak D call: TRBD1 (6 bases). Between the trimmed V and J ends, which lost 2 bases and 5 bases, there was a span of 15 bases. The CDR3 is 15 residues long. Germline V CDR1 and CDR2: ENHRY, SYGVKD. Written as DNA, the CDR3 is TGTGCCATCAGTGAGAGAGGACAGCGACGGACTGAAGCTTTCTTT. Its protein product is CAISERGQRRTEAFF.

The chain carries TRBV5-1 and TRBJ1-1, with D maybe TRBD1 (6 bases). Trimming took 4 bases from V and 0 from J, leaving 22 bases between them. Germline CDR1 and CDR2: SGHRS and YFSETQ. The CDR3 runs to 18 residues. In DNA, the CDR3 is TGCGCCAGCAGCCGGGAGACAGGTAGATTTGAGATGAACACTGAAGCTTTCTTT. This translates into CASSRETGRFEMNTEAFF.

The chain is built from TRBV12-3 or TRBV12-4 and TRBJ2-7; D remains unclear. Trimming removed 1 base from V and 3 bases from J, with 7 bases in between. This CDR3 has 13 residues. CDR3 nucleotide sequence: TGTGCCAGCAGTTTAGGCAGGAACTACGAGCAGTACTTC. It codes for CASSLGRNYEQYF.

V and J are TRBV5-1 and TRBJ2-1, with 13 bases fitting TRBD2. V gave up 4 bases and J gave up 4 bases; unmatched junction bases: 14. CDR3 length: 19 residues. The V gene's germline CDR1 is SGHRS and CDR2 YFSETQ. CDR3 in amino acids: CASSAGRTSGGLSYNEQFF. The CDR3 DNA reads TGCGCCAGCAGCGCTGGACGGACTAGCGGGGGCCTATCGTACAATGAGCAGTTCTTC.

This chain uses TRBV6-2 or TRBV6-3 with TRBJ1-1, with D perhaps TRBD1 (5 bases). The CDR3 length is 13 residues. Trimming shortened V by 5 bases and J by 4 bases, and 11 bases separated the two germline ends. Germline assignment: CDR1 MNHEY and CDR2 SVGEGT. The CDR3 spells CASSTGVGTEAFF. The CDR3 DNA reads TGTGCCAGCAGTACAGGCGTGGGCACTGAAGCTTTCTTT.

This clone has only a few counts. The V call is TRBV5-1, the J call TRBJ1-5; 7 positions match TRBD1. CDR1 and CDR2 (germline): SGHRS, YFSETQ. Losses at the gene ends were 0 bases for V and 6 bases for J; bases not matched to a gene: 6. The CDR3 is 15 residues long. The CDR3: CASSLAPGQSQPQHF. The CDR3 DNA sequence: TGCGCCAGCAGCTTGGCGCCGGGACAGAGTCAGCCCCAGCATTTT.

The rearrangement links TRBV5-4 to TRBJ2-2, with D unresolved. Trimming left V 3 bases short and J 1 base short, with 7 bases between. CDR3 length: 14 residues. The germline gives CDR1 SGHNT, CDR2 YYREEE (reference sequence). CDR3: CASSWTENTGELFF. The CDR3 DNA reads TGTGCCAGCAGCTGGACGGAGAACACCGGGGAGCTGTTTTTT.

CDR3 nucleotides: TGTGCCAGCAGTGAAACACAGGGGTTGAAGGAGCAGTACTTC. Amino acid sequence: CASSETQGLKEQYF. The genes are TRBV2 and TRBJ2-7; 7 bases match TRBD1. There are 14 residues in the CDR3. J lost 7 bases, V lost 2 bases, and 8 bases had no gene match. Per the germline V gene, CDR1 is SNHLY and CDR2 is FYNNEI.

This clone was counted a single time. Other nucleotide sequences from this sample produce the same CDR3. This chain connects TRBV28 to TRBJ1-2; maybe TRBD1 (5 bases). Germline V lookup: CDR1 MDHEN, CDR2 SYDVKM. V lost 5 bases and J 4 bases, leaving 8 bases between the germline ends. The CDR3 contains 12 residues. The CDR3 sequence is CASSLGGYGYTF. The CDR3 DNA reads as TGTGCCAGCAGTCTTGGGGGCTATGGCTACACCTTC.

V usage is TRBV7-3 and J usage is TRBJ2-1; 13 bases fit TRBD2. This CDR3 has 17 amino acids. Germline CDR1 SGHTA, CDR2 FQGTGA. With 4 bases clipped from V and 6 bases from J, the junction kept 9 bases outside the gene matches. CDR3 in DNA: TGTGCCAGCAGCTCCCCATTGACTAGCGGGGGGCTCAATGAGCAGTTCTTC. It encodes CASSSPLTSGGLNEQFF.

Only one count was recorded for this clone. The CDR3 is CAISDSGTGEAFF. CDR3 nucleotide sequence: TGTGCCATCAGTGACTCCGGGACAGGGGAAGCTTTCTTT. The genes are TRBV10-3 and TRBJ1-1; 9 bases line up with TRBD1. V trimming: 3 bases; J trimming: 8 bases; junction bases outside the gene matches: 4. The CDR3 loop spans 13 amino acids. CDR1 and CDR2 from the germline V gene are ENHRY and SYGVKD.

V gene TRBV19 combines with J gene TRBJ2-5; TRBD2 matches at 11 bases. This CDR3 spans 17 amino acids. Trimming removed 7 bases from V and 0 bases from J; junction bases left unmatched: 10. Germline V gene sequence: CDR1 LNHDA, CDR2 SQIVND (reference sequence). The CDR3 here is CASILKTSGEYQETQYF. The CDR3, as DNA: TGTGCCAGTATCCTAAAGACTAGCGGGGAGTACCAAGAGACCCAGTACTTC. Drawing the rest from reference TRBV19 and TRBJ2-5, the complete variable domain is DGGITQSPKYLFRKEGQNVTLSCEQNLNHDAMYWYRQDPGQGLRLIYYSQIVNDFQKGDIAEGYSVSREKKESFPLTVTSAQKNPTAFYLCASILKTSGEYQETQYFGPGTRLLVL.

CDR3: CASQRTGSSYEQYF. DNA for the CDR3: TGTGCCAGCCAAAGGACAGGGAGCTCCTACGAGCAGTACTTC. The chain has TRBV27 and TRBJ2-7, with TRBD1 identical over 8 bases. CDR1 MNHEY and CDR2 SMNVEV come from the germline V gene (reference sequence). The CDR3 totals 14 residues. Germline trimming cut 8 bases from V and 0 bases from J; bases unmatched to any gene: 6.

The J gene is TRBJ1-1, the V gene TRBV7-9; the D gene is possibly TRBD1 (6 bases). This CDR3 has 14 amino acids. Trimming cost V 5 bases and J 1 base, with 11 bases left between them. Looked up from germline, CDR1 is SEHNR and CDR2 is FQNEAQ (reference sequence). The CDR3: CASSPKGGNTEAFF. CDR3 sequence (DNA): TGTGCCAGCAGCCCGAAGGGGGGGAACACTGAAGCTTTCTTT.

The V and J genes are TRBV27 and TRBJ1-6; D uncertain. Germline lookup yields CDR1 MNHEY and CDR2 SMNVEV (reference sequence). The CDR3 spans 13 residues. V dropped 6 bases and J dropped 10 bases, with 13 bases sitting between them. As DNA, the CDR3 is TGTGCCAGCAGCCCACGGGTATCATCACCCCTCCACTTT. Protein sequence: CASSPRVSSPLHF.

The sample holds one count of this clone. V usage is TRBV7-3 and J usage is TRBJ2-1; 9 bases align to TRBD2. Per germline, CDR1 SGHTA and CDR2 FQGTGA. There are 15 residues in the CDR3. Unmatched junction bases numbered 4, after V lost 3 bases and J lost 4 bases. The CDR3 reads CASSFVAGEYNEQFF. CDR3 sequence (DNA): TGTGCCAGCAGCTTTGTAGCGGGGGAGTACAATGAGCAGTTCTTC.

V is TRBV3-1 (or the pseudogene TRBV3-2) and J is TRBJ1-1; 7 bases align to TRBD1. Germline loops: CDR1 LGHDT, CDR2 YNNKEL (reference sequence). The V gene end was trimmed by 1 base and the J gene end by 10 bases; junction bases not matched to a gene: 6. The CDR3 consists of 13 residues. The CDR3 DNA is TGTGCCAGCAGCCAAGCAGGGGGGGGCGGAGCTTTCTTT. Protein: CASSQAGGGGAFF.

The chain joins TRBV27 to TRBJ2-1; 9 nucleotides agree with TRBD2. Unmatched junction bases numbered 6, after V lost 7 bases and J lost 2 bases. Germline assignment: CDR1 MNHEY and CDR2 SMNVEV (reference sequence). CDR3 length equals 15 residues. CDR3 coding DNA: TGTGCCAGCACCCCCGTAGCGGGGGCCTACAATGAGCAGTTCTTC. Its protein is CASTPVAGAYNEQFF.

The V and J genes are TRBV6-2 or TRBV6-3 and TRBJ1-1; D might be TRBD1 (6 bases). Trimming stripped 6 bases from V and 5 bases from J, with 16 bases between. This CDR3 has 14 amino acids. Germline V gene lookup returns CDR1 MNHEY and CDR2 SVGEGT. The CDR3 region is CASSRNRVWTEAFF. The CDR3 coding sequence is TGTGCCAGCAGCCGAAACAGGGTCTGGACTGAAGCTTTCTTT.

The rearrangement joins TRBV27 to TRBJ2-3; 8 bases agree with TRBD1. CDR3 length: 20 amino acids. After removal of 5 bases from V and 3 bases from J, the junction contained 22 bases not matched to a gene. CDR1 and CDR2 (germline): MNHEY, SMNVEV (reference sequence). The CDR3, as DNA: TGTGCCAGCAGTCCCCCCTTATACCTCGGACAGGGTGCGGGGACAGATACGCAGTATTTT. This sequence encodes CASSPPLYLGQGAGTDTQYF.

The chain uses TRBV5-6 and TRBJ1-2, with TRBD1 identical over 9 bases. J lost 8 bases, V lost 2 bases, and 7 bases had no gene match. Germline V gives CDR1 SGHDT, CDR2 YYEEEE. The CDR3 totals 14 residues. CDR3 bases: TGTGCCAGCAGCTTAACGGACAGGGGTGGAGGCTACACCTTC. It yields the protein CASSLTDRGGGYTF.

The V and J genes are TRBV19 and TRBJ1-1, with D possibly being TRBD1 (6 bases). Trimming pared 6 bases from V and 1 base from J, leaving 18 bases between. The CDR3 has 16 amino acids. Germline-derived CDR1 and CDR2 are LNHDA and SQIVND (reference sequence). CDR3 sequence (DNA): TGTGCCAGTAGCGTCACCACAGGGATCCGGAACACTGAAGCTTTCTTT. The encoded protein is CASSVTTGIRNTEAFF.

The rearrangement joins TRBV19 to TRBJ2-3; the D is unclear. This CDR3 has 15 amino acids. Per germline, CDR1 LNHDA and CDR2 SQIVND (reference sequence). The V gene lost 3 bases and the J gene lost 0 bases, with 10 bases spanning the gap. The CDR3 sequence: CASSILSSSTDTQYF. The CDR3, as DNA: TGTGCCAGTAGTATCCTCAGCTCAAGCACAGATACGCAGTATTTT.

This chain connects TRBV5-8 to TRBJ1-1; D is uncertain. V dropped 3 bases and J dropped 0 bases, with 15 bases sitting between them. The CDR3 extends over 16 amino acids. Germline-derived CDR1 and CDR2 are SGHTS and YDEGEE. The CDR3 DNA reads as TGTGCCAGCAGCTATGAAACTGGTGGGGTGAACACTGAAGCTTTCTTT. Its protein product is CASSYETGGVNTEAFF.

This chain links TRBV9 with TRBJ1-4; perhaps TRBD1 as D (5 bases). This CDR3 comprises 14 residues. Looked up from germline, CDR1 is SGDLS and CDR2 is YYNGEE. Trimming shortened V by 2 bases and J by 8 bases, and 13 bases separated the two germline ends. The CDR3 DNA follows: TGTGCCAGCAGCGTCAATATAGGGACGGAAAAACTGTTTTTT. Amino acid sequence: CASSVNIGTEKLFF.

This clone came up once. The chain employs TRBV6-2 or TRBV6-3 and TRBJ2-1, with 13 bases lining up with TRBD2. From germline, CDR1 is MNHEY and CDR2 SVGEGT. This CDR3 region has 14 residues. V shed 5 bases, J shed 9 bases, and the junction held 4 bases outside the gene matches. The CDR3 sequence is CASSPGLAGVEQFF. The CDR3 nucleotides are TGTGCCAGCAGTCCCGGACTAGCGGGGGTTGAGCAGTTCTTC.

V gene TRBV4-1 combines with J gene TRBJ1-2, with 9 bases matching TRBD1. The germline V gene has CDR1 MGHRA and CDR2 YSYEKL. CDR3 length: 16 residues. V shed 4 bases, J shed 1 base, and the junction held 7 bases outside the gene matches. The CDR3, as DNA: TGCGCCAGCAGCCCCTCACAGGGGGCTCTTAACTATGGCTACACCTTC. It translates to CASSPSQGALNYGYTF.